Listed below are T cell receptor beta chains from one sample, sequenced in a study of T cell repertoires in cytomegalovirus infection. Their specific antigens are unknown. Each CDR3 protein gets one entry after TCRdb re-called the reads with MiXCR. The sample contains 900,000 to 950,000 distinct CDR3 sequences, 31% of which appear only once. This material consisted of cultured CD8+ T cells from PBMCs, taken from culture after CMV antigen stimulation. The receptors were sampled from a human donor in good health (CMV status not recorded). Some clones in this sample may be carry-over from other donors' samples. CDR3s include the opening cysteine and the closing phenylalanine or tryptophan. The order of the fields is J gene, V gene, clone size, D gene, CDR3 DNA, CDR3 protein. A D gene is named only where the DNA matches it firmly. Clone size is stated in some rows and not others, as once, few, many or a class when expanded.

j_call: TRBJ1-3
v_call: TRBV27
clone_size: few
d_call: NA
cdr3_nt: TGTGCCAGCAGTCTCGGACAGAACTCTGGAAACACCATATATTTT
cdr3_aa: CASSLGQNSGNTIYF

j_call: TRBJ2-2
v_call: TRBV11-2
clone_size: NA
d_call: TRBD1
cdr3_nt: TGTGCCAGCAGCTTACTCCGGGACAGGGTCTTCGGGGGGGAGCTGTTTTTT
cdr3_aa: CASSLLRDRVFGGELFF

j_call: TRBJ1-2
v_call: TRBV7-9
clone_size: NA
d_call: TRBD1
cdr3_nt: TGTGCCAGCAGCTCGGGACAGGCAATGAACTATGGCTACACCTTC
cdr3_aa: CASSSGQAMNYGYTF

j_call: TRBJ1-3
v_call: TRBV5-1
clone_size: NA
d_call: NA
cdr3_nt: TGCGCCAGCAGCTTGGCAACGGGGGGAACGGGAAACACCATATATTTT
cdr3_aa: CASSLATGGTGNTIYF

j_call: TRBJ2-2
v_call: TRBV5-6
clone_size: NA
d_call: TRBD1
cdr3_nt: TGTGCCAGCAGCCGGGGGACAGGGATTACGAACACCGGGGAGCTGTTTTTT
cdr3_aa: CASSRGTGITNTGELFF

j_call: TRBJ1-2
v_call: TRBV20-1
clone_size: NA
d_call: NA
cdr3_nt: TGCAGTGCTGGCTTGGGGTGGGCACAGGGACTTAACTATGGCTACACCTTC
cdr3_aa: CSAGLGWAQGLNYGYTF

j_call: TRBJ2-1
v_call: TRBV7-9
clone_size: few
d_call: NA
cdr3_nt: TGTGCCAGCAGCTTACGAGCCAGGGGCCCCAACAATGAGCAGTTCTTC
cdr3_aa: CASSLRARGPNNEQFF

j_call: TRBJ1-1
v_call: TRBV6-1
clone_size: few
d_call: TRBD1
cdr3_nt: TGTGCCAGCAGTGAAGCCACAGGGGTGTGGACTGAAGCTTTCTTT
cdr3_aa: CASSEATGVWTEAFF

j_call: TRBJ2-1
v_call: TRBV5-6
clone_size: NA
d_call: NA
cdr3_nt: TGTGCCAGCAGCTTGGAAGCTGGTGCGTTTGAGCAGTTCTTC
cdr3_aa: CASSLEAGAFEQFF

j_call: TRBJ1-2
v_call: TRBV6-2/TRBV6-3
clone_size: NA
d_call: NA
cdr3_nt: TGTGCCAGCAGTCCAGCTACAATCACCGGGACGATCGGCGCTAACTATGGCTACACCTTC
cdr3_aa: CASSPATITGTIGANYGYTF

j_call: TRBJ2-5
v_call: TRBV10-3
clone_size: NA
d_call: TRBD1
cdr3_nt: TGTGCCATCAGTGAAGGGACAGGGGAAGAGACCCAGTACTTC
cdr3_aa: CAISEGTGEETQYF

j_call: TRBJ1-3
v_call: TRBV7-9
clone_size: NA
d_call: NA
cdr3_nt: TGTGCCAGCAGCTTATCGGCAGAGACTATATATTTT
cdr3_aa: CASSLSAETIYF

j_call: TRBJ1-1
v_call: TRBV7-9
clone_size: NA
d_call: NA
cdr3_nt: TGTGCCAGCAGCTCAAACTTAGTGGGGGCAGGGCGGGGGACTGAAGCTTTCTTT
cdr3_aa: CASSSNLVGAGRGTEAFF

j_call: TRBJ1-5
v_call: TRBV13
clone_size: many
d_call: TRBD1
cdr3_nt: TGTGCCAGCAGCTACAGGGGGCGAGAACAGCCCCAGCATTTT
cdr3_aa: CASSYRGREQPQHF

j_call: TRBJ1-1
v_call: TRBV9
clone_size: few
d_call: TRBD1
cdr3_nt: TGTGCCAGCAGCGTAGACAGGACAGGGACGAACACTGAAGCTTTCTTT
cdr3_aa: CASSVDRTGTNTEAFF

j_call: TRBJ2-7
v_call: TRBV7-9
clone_size: many
d_call: NA
cdr3_nt: TGTGCCAGCAGCATCACCCTGGGACCGAGTAACTACGAGCAGTACTTC
cdr3_aa: CASSITLGPSNYEQYF

j_call: TRBJ2-3
v_call: TRBV7-6
clone_size: many
d_call: NA
cdr3_nt: TGTGCCAGCAGCTCCCTGGGACTTGTGGGCACAGATACGCAGTATTTT
cdr3_aa: CASSSLGLVGTDTQYF

j_call: TRBJ2-1
v_call: TRBV6-5
clone_size: few
d_call: TRBD1
cdr3_nt: TGTGCCAGCAGTCACCGGGACAGGGGGCGAAATGAGCAGTTCTTC
cdr3_aa: CASSHRDRGRNEQFF

j_call: TRBJ2-1
v_call: TRBV10-3
clone_size: NA
d_call: NA
cdr3_nt: TGTGCCATCAGTGAGTCAAGCAATGAGCAGTTCTTC
cdr3_aa: CAISESSNEQFF

j_call: TRBJ1-5
v_call: TRBV27
clone_size: NA
d_call: NA
cdr3_nt: TGTGCCAGCAGTTCCGGGTCCCAGAGGCCCCAGCATTTT
cdr3_aa: CASSSGSQRPQHF

j_call: TRBJ1-6
v_call: TRBV4-1
clone_size: NA
d_call: NA
cdr3_nt: TGCGCCAGCAACCAAGCAGGGAATTCACCCCTCCACTTT
cdr3_aa: CASNQAGNSPLHF

j_call: TRBJ1-5
v_call: TRBV10-3
clone_size: NA
d_call: NA
cdr3_nt: TGTGCCATCGCATTGGACAGTAGCAATCAGCCCCAGCATTTT
cdr3_aa: CAIALDSSNQPQHF

j_call: TRBJ2-3
v_call: TRBV7-2
clone_size: many
d_call: NA
cdr3_nt: TGTGCCAGCAGCTATGACTGGCGTAGGACAGATACGCAGTATTTT
cdr3_aa: CASSYDWRRTDTQYF